This passage covers 23 T cell receptor beta chains from one sample sequenced in a study of T cell responses to AZD1222 COVID-19 vaccine. The assay was immunoSEQ multiplex PCR, and TCRdb's table has in-frame clones only and misses some. The sample has some 120,000 clones, around 94% seen once; the top ten hold 2.5% to 3%. Sequenced here: peripheral blood, sampled on day 0 of AZD1222 vaccination. These receptors all stem from an adult in good health.

This chain links TRBV25-1 with TRBJ2-3; 7 nucleotides agree with TRBD2. The CDR3 is made up of 14 amino acids. Germline-derived CDR1 and CDR2 are MGHDK and SYGVNS. The J segment lost 5 bases and the V segment lost 5 bases, leaving 7 bases of the junction unmatched. The CDR3 loop is CASSLGGRRDTQYF. The DNA of the CDR3 is TGTGCCAGCAGTCTGGGGGGGAGAAGAGATACGCAGTATTTT.

The chain recombines TRBV28 with TRBJ1-2; 8 bases line up with TRBD1. Germline CDR1 and CDR2: MDHEN and SYDVKM. The V gene end was trimmed by 3 bases and the J gene end by 13 bases; junction bases not matched to a gene: 19. CDR3 length: 16 amino acids. The CDR3 protein is CASSFDRGRGVGKCTF. CDR3 DNA: TGTGCCAGCAGTTTCGACAGGGGACGCGGTGTGGGGAAGTGCACCTTC.

This chain uses TRBV19 with TRBJ2-1, with D unclear. The germline gives CDR1 LNHDA, CDR2 SQIVND (reference sequence). V lost 6 bases, J lost 8 bases, and 17 bases lay in between. CDR3 length: 14 amino acids. The DNA for the CDR3 is TGTGCCAGTAGGACCGGGTCCATATATTATGAGCAGTTCTTC. Translating it yields CASRTGSIYYEQFF.

Concerning this clone: The junction does not match germline at one end; this may be a read error. Written as DNA, the CDR3 is TGTGCTAGCAGCTTAGGCGGTTTCACAGATACGCAGTATTTT. The encoded protein is CASSLGGFTDTQYF. J is TRBJ2-3 and V is TRBV7-7; D is undetermined. The CDR3 loop spans 14 amino acids. CDR1 and CDR2 (germline): SSHAT, FNYEAQ (reference sequence).

The V gene is TRBV19, the J gene TRBJ1-4, with TRBD1 matching 9 bases. The length of the CDR3 is 16 residues. Germline CDR1 and CDR2: LNHDA and SQIVND (reference sequence). V lost 3 bases to trimming and J lost 3 bases; unmatched junction nucleotides: 5. CDR3: CASSMEGQGPNEKLFF. The CDR3 coding sequence is TGTGCCAGTAGTATGGAAGGACAGGGGCCTAATGAAAAACTGTTTTTT.

The rearrangement uses TRBV19 and TRBJ2-7; perhaps TRBD2 as D (5 bases). The CDR3 contains 14 residues. Germline CDR1 is LNHDA and CDR2 is SQIVND (reference sequence). The V end was cut by 0 bases, the J end by 2 bases, with 8 bases between. The DNA for the CDR3 is TGTGCCAGTAGTATAGACCCGGGAACCTACGAGCAGTACTTC. The encoded protein is CASSIDPGTYEQYF.

The J gene is TRBJ1-2, the V gene TRBV29-1; 9 bases map to TRBD1. The CDR3 loop spans 17 amino acids. Germline CDR1 SQVTM, CDR2 ANQGSEA. V shed 7 bases, J shed 0 bases, and the junction held 15 bases outside the gene matches. DNA for the CDR3: TGCAGCGACGCGGTTGATGGGGACAGGGATTCTAACTATGGCTACACCTTC. Translation gives CSDAVDGDRDSNYGYTF.

This clone was picked up one time. Other DNA sequences of this sample code for an identical CDR3. The chain carries TRBV13 and TRBJ1-4; maybe TRBD1 (6 bases). CDR3 length: 14 amino acids. Germline V gives CDR1 PRHDT, CDR2 FYEKMQ (reference sequence). Trimming removed 3 bases from V and 5 bases from J, with 10 bases in between. This chain's CDR3 is CASSLGGGNEKLFF. The CDR3 DNA is TGTGCCAGCAGCTTGGGAGGGGGAAATGAAAAACTGTTTTTT.

This clone was seen once. The gene calls are TRBV5-5 and TRBJ1-3, with unresolved D. The CDR3 contains 13 residues. The ends were cut back, 0 bases at V and 8 bases at J, with 9 bases in the middle. From germline, CDR1 is SGHKS and CDR2 YYEKEE (reference sequence). CDR3 in DNA: TGTGCCAGCAGCTTGGGGGCGAGTTACACCATATATTTT. Its protein is CASSLGASYTIYF.

The chain recombines TRBV28 with TRBJ2-7, with 9 bases lining up with TRBD2. CDR1 MDHEN and CDR2 SYDVKM come from the germline V gene. V lost 5 bases to trimming and J lost 2 bases; unmatched junction nucleotides: 10. The CDR3 length is 16 residues. CDR3 nucleotide sequence: TGTGCCAGCAGTGGTATACTAGCGGGTCTAACCTACGAGCAGTACTTC. Amino acids: CASSGILAGLTYEQYF.

This rearrangement joins TRBV5-1 to TRBJ1-2, with D possibly TRBD1 on 5 matching bases. V lost 2 bases and J lost 8, with 13 bases in between. Germline V gives CDR1 SGHRS, CDR2 YFSETQ. This CDR3 contains 13 residues. The DNA of the CDR3 is TGCGCCAGCAGCTTCAAAGGGGATCACGGCTACACCTTC. It encodes CASSFKGDHGYTF.

The chain couples TRBV10-3 to TRBJ1-4; D remains ambiguous. From germline, CDR1 is ENHRY and CDR2 SYGVKD. Trimming took off 2 bases at V and 14 bases at J, with 9 bases between the two ends. The CDR3 loop spans 11 amino acids. This CDR3 reads CAISEGSYLFF. CDR3 nucleotide sequence: TGTGCCATCAGTGAGGGATCTTACCTGTTTTTT.

This clone occurred once. J is TRBJ2-1 and V is TRBV2, with 9 bases lining up with TRBD2. Trimming removed 5 bases from V and 4 bases from J; junction bases left unmatched: 6. The germline V gene encodes CDR1 SNHLY and CDR2 FYNNEI. This CDR3 is built from 15 residues. In DNA, the CDR3 is TGTGCCAGCAGTAGTCTAGCGGGGCCTTACAATGAGCAGTTCTTC. Translating it yields CASSSLAGPYNEQFF.

This clone was detected only a few times. DNA of the CDR3: TGTGCCATACAAGGGAGCAACTATGGCTACACCTTC. Its protein product is CAIQGSNYGYTF. The V gene is TRBV28, the J gene TRBJ1-2; D is undetermined. The CDR3 is 12 residues long. Germline assignment: CDR1 MDHEN and CDR2 SYDVKM. Trimming pared 10 bases from V and 2 bases from J, leaving 11 bases between.

The gene calls are TRBV21-1 and TRBJ1-2; the D call in the table, TRBD1, was not verified against the DNA. TRBV21-1 is a pseudogene segment. CDR3 size: 15 residues. This CDR3 reads CASSKNRVTNYGYTF. The CDR3 bases are TGTGCCAGCAGCAAAAACAGGGTGACTAACTATGGCTACACCTTC.

V usage is TRBV28 and J usage is TRBJ1-5, with D unresolved. Germline CDR1 is MDHEN and CDR2 is SYDVKM. The V and J ends lost 2 bases and 4 bases respectively, with 12 bases between them. The CDR3 totals 15 residues. CDR3 in DNA: TGTGCCAGCAGTTTAGAGTCCAACTCAAATCAGCCCCAGCATTTT. Translated: CASSLESNSNQPQHF.

J is TRBJ2-1 and V is TRBV7-8, with 7 bases matching TRBD1. The V gene end was trimmed by 3 bases and the J gene end by 1 base; junction bases not matched to a gene: 9. The germline V gene encodes CDR1 SGHVS and CDR2 FQNEAQ. The CDR3 is made up of 17 amino acids. The CDR3 loop is CASSLKVGTVSYNEQFF. The CDR3 DNA follows: TGTGCCAGCAGCTTGAAAGTCGGGACAGTTTCCTACAATGAGCAGTTCTTC.

The V and J genes are TRBV19 and TRBJ1-1; no firm D call. V lost 5 bases to trimming and J lost 3 bases, with 10 bases between them. CDR1 and CDR2 (germline): LNHDA, SQIVND (reference sequence). The CDR3 length is 13 residues. The CDR3 DNA reads as TGTGCCAGTAGTCTGCACAGCGACACTGAAGCTTTCTTT. Translation: CASSLHSDTEAFF.

The chain carries TRBV19 and TRBJ1-1; unclear D gene. This CDR3 comprises 13 residues. Per the germline V gene, CDR1 is LNHDA and CDR2 is SQIVND (reference sequence). The V and J ends lost 5 bases and 0 bases respectively, with 7 bases between them. The CDR3 loop is CASSATMNTEAFF. In DNA, the CDR3 is TGTGCCAGTAGTGCTACTATGAACACTGAAGCTTTCTTT.

This chain joins TRBV3-1 (or the pseudogene TRBV3-2) and TRBJ2-7, with 9 nucleotides matching TRBD2. CDR1 and CDR2 from the germline V gene are LGHDT and YNNKEL (reference sequence). This CDR3 has 15 amino acids. Germline trimming cut 5 bases from V and 3 bases from J; bases unmatched to any gene: 8. CDR3 sequence reads: CASSAPGLAHYEQYF. As DNA, the CDR3 is TGTGCCAGCAGCGCCCCGGGACTAGCCCACTACGAGCAGTACTTC.

The chain links TRBV7-8 to TRBJ2-5; TRBD1 matches 7 bases. The V gene's germline CDR1 is SGHVS and CDR2 FQNEAQ. The CDR3 totals 16 residues. With V trimmed by 1 base and J by 2 bases, 7 bases remained unmatched. For the CDR3, the DNA is TGTGCCAGCAGCTTAGAGGGGACAGAACCTCAAGAGACCCAGTACTTC. Its translation: CASSLEGTEPQETQYF.

The chain employs TRBV12-3 or TRBV12-4 and TRBJ2-1; tentatively, D is TRBD1 or TRBD2 (5 bases each). V lost 8 bases and J lost 9, with 17 bases in between. The CDR3 covers 13 residues. In nucleotides, the CDR3 is TGTGCCAGCTCGCCTCCCTCGAGGGGTGAGCAGTTCTTC. Protein sequence: CASSPPSRGEQFF.

CDR3 in DNA: TGTGCCAGCAGCCTCATGAACACTGAAGCTTTCTTT. Protein: CASSLMNTEAFF. The chain recombines TRBV12-3 or TRBV12-4 with TRBJ1-1; no clear D gene. The CDR3 length is 12 residues. Trimming pared 6 bases from V and 0 bases from J, leaving 5 bases between.